The rows below give T cell receptor beta chains drawn from one sample of a study of blood T cell repertoires in COVID-19. TCRdb's copy holds only in-frame clones and misses some; the assay was immunoSEQ multiplex PCR. In the table there are 270,000 or so clones, around 86% of which are singletons. Sequenced material: peripheral blood. The receptors stem from a human donor in a cohort sampled during active COVID-19. CDR3s include the opening cysteine and the closing phenylalanine or tryptophan. A D gene is named only where the DNA matches it firmly. For some rows the clone size is stated as once, few or many, or as a class when expanded; others skip it.

d_gene: -
j_gene: TRBJ1-1
abundance: -
v_gene: TRBV5-6
CDR3nt: TGTGCCAGCAGCTGGGCGAACACTGAAGCTTTCTTT
CDR3aa: CASSWANTEAFF

d_gene: TRBD2
j_gene: TRBJ2-7
abundance: -
v_gene: TRBV15
CDR3nt: TGTGCCACCAGCAGATCCGGGACTAAAAGTAGGGTGGGCTACGAGCAGTACTTC
CDR3aa: CATSRSGTKSRVGYEQYF

d_gene: -
j_gene: TRBJ2-5
abundance: -
v_gene: TRBV3-1/TRBV3-2
CDR3nt: TGTGCCAGCAGCAAAACCCCTACTAGGCAAGAGACCCAGTACTTC
CDR3aa: CASSKTPTRQETQYF

d_gene: TRBD2
j_gene: TRBJ2-2
abundance: -
v_gene: TRBV2
CDR3nt: TGTGCCAGCACAGCGGGGTTTGTCGGGGAGCTGTTTTTT
CDR3aa: CASTAGFVGELFF

d_gene: -
j_gene: TRBJ2-2
abundance: few
v_gene: TRBV5-4
CDR3nt: TGTGCCAGCAGCTTGGCCCTGATAGGGGCTTCCTCCGGGGAGCTGTTTTTT
CDR3aa: CASSLALIGASSGELFF

d_gene: TRBD2
j_gene: TRBJ2-2
abundance: many
v_gene: TRBV9
CDR3nt: TGTGCCAGCAGCTCCCAGACAGCGGGAGGGACCGGGGAGCTGTTTTTT
CDR3aa: CASSSQTAGGTGELFF

d_gene: -
j_gene: TRBJ2-7
abundance: -
v_gene: TRBV5-1
CDR3nt: TGCGCCAGCAGCTTGGGGAGAGCCTACGAGCAGTACTTC
CDR3aa: CASSLGRAYEQYF

d_gene: -
j_gene: TRBJ1-4
abundance: once
v_gene: TRBV7-9
CDR3nt: TGTGCCAGCAGCCGGAATGAAAAACTGTTTTTT
CDR3aa: CASSRNEKLFF

d_gene: -
j_gene: TRBJ1-1
abundance: -
v_gene: TRBV5-1
CDR3nt: TGCGCCAGCACCTTAGGTAGGGGGAACACTGAAGCTTTCTTT
CDR3aa: CASTLGRGNTEAFF

d_gene: -
j_gene: TRBJ2-1
abundance: -
v_gene: TRBV7-8
CDR3nt: TGTGCCAGCAGCTTATTGCGGGTCTCCTACAATGAGCAGTTCTTC
CDR3aa: CASSLLRVSYNEQFF

d_gene: TRBD1
j_gene: TRBJ2-5
abundance: -
v_gene: TRBV19
CDR3nt: TGTGCCAGTACGAGACAGGGATCAGAGACCCAGTACTTC
CDR3aa: CASTRQGSETQYF

d_gene: TRBD1
j_gene: TRBJ2-2
abundance: -
v_gene: TRBV5-1
CDR3nt: TGCGCCAGCACGTTGGGACAGAGTCTCACCGGGGAGCTGTTTTTT
CDR3aa: CASTLGQSLTGELFF

d_gene: -
j_gene: TRBJ2-2
abundance: -
v_gene: TRBV5-4
CDR3nt: TGTGCCAGCAGCTTCGAACTCCGGGAGCTGTTTTTT
CDR3aa: CASSFELRELFF

d_gene: TRBD2
j_gene: TRBJ2-1
abundance: -
v_gene: TRBV7-9
CDR3nt: TGTGCCAGCGGGGGGACTAGCGGGATGTACAATGAGCAGTTCTTC
CDR3aa: CASGGTSGMYNEQFF

d_gene: TRBD1
j_gene: TRBJ2-7
abundance: -
v_gene: TRBV27
CDR3nt: TGTGCCAGCAGCCCTAGACCCGGGACAGGGGAAGGCGAGCAGTACTTC
CDR3aa: CASSPRPGTGEGEQYF

d_gene: -
j_gene: TRBJ1-1
abundance: -
v_gene: TRBV7-9
CDR3nt: TGTGCCAGCAGCTCTAACCGAGGGGGGGTGAAGACTGAAGCTTTCTTT
CDR3aa: CASSSNRGGVKTEAFF

d_gene: TRBD2
j_gene: TRBJ2-5
abundance: -
v_gene: TRBV7-2
CDR3nt: TGTGCCAGCAGACCTGCCGGCGGGGGCCAAGAGACCCAGTACTTC
CDR3aa: CASRPAGGGQETQYF

d_gene: -
j_gene: TRBJ1-1
abundance: -
v_gene: TRBV19
CDR3nt: TGTGCCAGTAGTATAGGATTTCGGGGGTTGGACACTGAAGCTTTCTTT
CDR3aa: CASSIGFRGLDTEAFF

d_gene: -
j_gene: TRBJ1-2
abundance: -
v_gene: TRBV2
CDR3nt: TGTGCCAGCAGTGAAGGGCGGGAAGCCCGGCAGGGCTACACCTTC
CDR3aa: CASSEGREARQGYTF

d_gene: -
j_gene: TRBJ1-1
abundance: -
v_gene: TRBV19
CDR3nt: TGTGCCAGTAGCATTTTTACAGGAGACACTGAAGCTTTCTTT
CDR3aa: CASSIFTGDTEAFF

d_gene: -
j_gene: TRBJ1-2
abundance: -
v_gene: TRBV6-6
CDR3nt: TGTGCCAGCAGTTATACCGGACAGATCTATGGCTACACCTTC
CDR3aa: CASSYTGQIYGYTF

d_gene: -
j_gene: TRBJ2-7
abundance: -
v_gene: TRBV7-2
CDR3nt: TGTGCCAGCAGCCGCGAGGGAGGAATATACGAGCAGTACTTC
CDR3aa: CASSREGGIYEQYF

d_gene: TRBD2
j_gene: TRBJ2-1
abundance: once
v_gene: TRBV9
CDR3nt: TGTGCCAGCAGCGTTTTCGCTAGCGGAGACAATGAGCAGTTCTTC
CDR3aa: CASSVFASGDNEQFF

d_gene: -
j_gene: TRBJ2-7
abundance: -
v_gene: TRBV18
CDR3nt: TGTGCCAGCTCACCCGCAGCTCGGCGGGGCTCCGAGCAGTACTTC
CDR3aa: CASSPAARRGSEQYF

d_gene: -
j_gene: TRBJ1-6
abundance: once
v_gene: TRBV29-1
CDR3nt: TGCAGCGCTTCCGAGGGCTCCTATAATTCACCCCTCCACTTT
CDR3aa: CSASEGSYNSPLHF

d_gene: -
j_gene: TRBJ1-1
abundance: -
v_gene: TRBV6-5
CDR3nt: TGTGCCAGCAGTCCTAACGGGGGGGAGGGCACTGAAGCTTTCTTT
CDR3aa: CASSPNGGEGTEAFF

d_gene: TRBD1
j_gene: TRBJ2-2
abundance: few
v_gene: TRBV7-2
CDR3nt: TGTGCCAGCAGCTTACAGGACAGGGTTGACACCGGGGAGCTGTTTTTT
CDR3aa: CASSLQDRVDTGELFF

d_gene: -
j_gene: TRBJ1-2
abundance: -
v_gene: TRBV12-3/TRBV12-4
CDR3nt: TGTGCCAGCAGTTTGGCAGACTATGGCTACACCTTC
CDR3aa: CASSLADYGYTF

d_gene: TRBD1
j_gene: TRBJ2-7
abundance: -
v_gene: TRBV5-1
CDR3nt: TGCGCCAGCAGCCCGGGACAGGGGGTGGGTGGCGAGCAGTACTTC
CDR3aa: CASSPGQGVGGEQYF

d_gene: -
j_gene: TRBJ1-2
abundance: -
v_gene: TRBV5-5
CDR3nt: TGTGCCAGCAGCCTTACAGGGACCCTATCCTATGGCTACACCTTC
CDR3aa: CASSLTGTLSYGYTF

d_gene: -
j_gene: TRBJ2-1
abundance: -
v_gene: TRBV10-3
CDR3nt: TGTTCTACATCAGTGGGCCAAAATGAGCAGTTCTTC
CDR3aa: CSTSVGQNEQFF

d_gene: TRBD2
j_gene: TRBJ2-7
abundance: -
v_gene: TRBV6-5
CDR3nt: TGTGCCAGCGGACTGGCGGGGGTATCCTACGAGCAGTACTTC
CDR3aa: CASGLAGVSYEQYF

d_gene: TRBD1
j_gene: TRBJ1-2
abundance: -
v_gene: TRBV6-5
CDR3nt: TGTGCCAACAAACAGGGGTATGGCTACACCTTC
CDR3aa: CANKQGYGYTF

d_gene: -
j_gene: TRBJ2-4
abundance: -
v_gene: TRBV28
CDR3nt: TGTGCCAGCGGAAGACAGGTCAAAAACATTCAGTACTTC
CDR3aa: CASGRQVKNIQYF

d_gene: TRBD2
j_gene: TRBJ2-3
abundance: -
v_gene: TRBV7-2
CDR3nt: TGTGCCAGCAGCTCCCATTTGGCGGGAGGGGGGGATACGCAGTATTTT
CDR3aa: CASSSHLAGGGDTQYF

d_gene: -
j_gene: TRBJ1-1
abundance: -
v_gene: TRBV6-2/TRBV6-3
CDR3nt: TGTGCCAGCAGTTACTCGAGATCCGGGGTCGGGAACACTGAAGCTTTCTTT
CDR3aa: CASSYSRSGVGNTEAFF

d_gene: -
j_gene: TRBJ2-3
abundance: -
v_gene: TRBV20-1
CDR3nt: TGCAGTGGTGGGGGCGGAGATACGCAGTATTTT
CDR3aa: CSGGGGDTQYF

d_gene: TRBD1
j_gene: TRBJ1-5
abundance: few
v_gene: TRBV7-9
CDR3nt: TGTGCCAGCGGACAGGGACGTCAGCCCCAGCATTTT
CDR3aa: CASGQGRQPQHF

d_gene: -
j_gene: TRBJ2-7
abundance: -
v_gene: TRBV6-5
CDR3nt: TGTGCCAGCAGTAATAACTACGAGCAGTACTTC
CDR3aa: CASSNNYEQYF

d_gene: -
j_gene: TRBJ2-5
abundance: -
v_gene: TRBV5-1
CDR3nt: TGCGCCAGCAGCTTGGGACCTAGCGCCCAAGAGACCCAGTACTTC
CDR3aa: CASSLGPSAQETQYF

d_gene: -
j_gene: TRBJ2-7
abundance: -
v_gene: TRBV21-1
CDR3nt: TGTGCCAGCAGCCGCGGACTAGCGGGGCCCTACGAGCAGTACTTC
CDR3aa: CASSRGLAGPYEQYF

d_gene: -
j_gene: TRBJ1-1
abundance: -
v_gene: TRBV4-3
CDR3nt: TGCGCCAGCAGCCTCGGGTCCAACACTGAAGCTTTCTTT
CDR3aa: CASSLGSNTEAFF

d_gene: -
j_gene: TRBJ2-7
abundance: -
v_gene: TRBV18
CDR3nt: TGTGCCAGCTCACCAGACCGGGACGAGCAGTACTTC
CDR3aa: CASSPDRDEQYF

d_gene: TRBD2
j_gene: TRBJ2-1
abundance: -
v_gene: TRBV28
CDR3nt: TGTGCCAGCAGTAGGGGACTAGCGCGGTACAATGAGCAGTTCTTC
CDR3aa: CASSRGLARYNEQFF

d_gene: TRBD2
j_gene: TRBJ2-7
abundance: -
v_gene: TRBV3-1/TRBV3-2
CDR3nt: TGTGCCAGCAGCCCTACTAGCGGGAGTAGAAACGAGCAGTACTTC
CDR3aa: CASSPTSGSRNEQYF

d_gene: TRBD1
j_gene: TRBJ2-7
abundance: -
v_gene: TRBV6-1
CDR3nt: TGTGCCAGCAGTGAACCGTCCGGGACAGTGAAAATTGAGTACTTC
CDR3aa: CASSEPSGTVKIEYF

d_gene: TRBD2
j_gene: TRBJ2-1
abundance: -
v_gene: TRBV10-2
CDR3nt: TGCGCCAGCAGACTAGCGGGAACCAATGAGCAGTTCTTC
CDR3aa: CASRLAGTNEQFF

d_gene: -
j_gene: TRBJ2-3
abundance: -
v_gene: TRBV28
CDR3nt: TGTGCCAGCAGTCTCGCGGATACGCAGTATTTT
CDR3aa: CASSLADTQYF

d_gene: -
j_gene: TRBJ2-1
abundance: -
v_gene: TRBV7-2
CDR3nt: TGTGCCAGCAGCTTTACGGGAGAGAACTACAATGAGCAGTTCTTC
CDR3aa: CASSFTGENYNEQFF

d_gene: -
j_gene: TRBJ1-2
abundance: -
v_gene: TRBV3-1/TRBV3-2
CDR3nt: TGTGCCAGCAGCCAAGGTATCATCACTACTCATGGCTACACCTTC
CDR3aa: CASSQGIITTHGYTF

d_gene: -
j_gene: TRBJ1-2
abundance: -
v_gene: TRBV18
CDR3nt: TGTGCCAGCTCACCCTCGCGCTATCCTCGTACAGACCGGGGCTACACCTTC
CDR3aa: CASSPSRYPRTDRGYTF

d_gene: -
j_gene: TRBJ1-1
abundance: -
v_gene: TRBV2
CDR3nt: TGTGCCAGCAGGTACCTTCTCGGGGACACTGAAGCTTTCTTT
CDR3aa: CASRYLLGDTEAFF

d_gene: -
j_gene: TRBJ1-1
abundance: -
v_gene: TRBV7-9
CDR3nt: TGTGCCAGCAGCCCGGACAGCCAGCAAGCTTTCTTT
CDR3aa: CASSPDSQQAFF

d_gene: -
j_gene: TRBJ1-5
abundance: -
v_gene: TRBV9
CDR3nt: TGTGCCAGCAGCCTCTACGGGGGGCAAGAGCCCCAGCATTTT
CDR3aa: CASSLYGGQEPQHF

d_gene: -
j_gene: TRBJ1-5
abundance: -
v_gene: TRBV4-1
CDR3nt: TGCGCCAGCAGCCAACAGGGTGGGCAGCCCCAGCATTTT
CDR3aa: CASSQQGGQPQHF

d_gene: -
j_gene: TRBJ2-1
abundance: few
v_gene: TRBV6-1
CDR3nt: TGTGCCAGCAGTGAAGGGTTAGTTAGAAACTACAATGAGCAGTTCTTC
CDR3aa: CASSEGLVRNYNEQFF

d_gene: -
j_gene: TRBJ1-1
abundance: -
v_gene: TRBV6-1
CDR3nt: TGTGCCAGCAGTTCCAGAACAGGGTTCGCTGAAGCTTTCTTT
CDR3aa: CASSSRTGFAEAFF

d_gene: -
j_gene: TRBJ2-3
abundance: -
v_gene: TRBV3-1/TRBV3-2
CDR3nt: TGTGCCAGCAGCCAATGGTTGGGCAGCACAGATACGCAGTATTTT
CDR3aa: CASSQWLGSTDTQYF

d_gene: -
j_gene: TRBJ1-1
abundance: -
v_gene: TRBV7-8
CDR3nt: TGTGCCAGCAGCTCCCAAACAGGGTCGGTTAACTCCGAAGCTTTCTTT
CDR3aa: CASSSQTGSVNSEAFF